Each of the 28 T cell receptor beta chains below was sequenced from the same sample in a study of cytomegalovirus exposure and HLA in healthy donors. The PCR was carried out with 60 Vbeta primers and 13 Jbeta primers. The method was immunoSEQ multiplex PCR; TCRdb's version includes in-frame clones alone and lacks a portion of them. The sample records over 150,000 clones, roughly 80% being singletons. Sample: PBMCs. Every receptor here comes from a man aged 30-40 years in good health and CMV-seropositive.

The chain recombines TRBV9 with TRBJ1-5; 7 bases line up with TRBD1. This CDR3 has 14 residues. J gave up 7 bases and V 2 bases, and 6 bases lay outside the gene matches. Germline loops: CDR1 SGDLS, CDR2 YYNGEE. CDR3 DNA: TGTGCCAGCAGCGTCGGACAGGTTAGCCAGCCCCAGCATTTT. Encoded protein: CASSVGQVSQPQHF.

The chain combines TRBV4-1 with TRBJ2-7; a possible D gene is TRBD1 (5 bases). V lost 5 bases to trimming and J lost 4 bases, with 12 bases between them. In germline, CDR1 is MGHRA, CDR2 YSYEKL. This CDR3 region has 13 residues. CDR3 in DNA: TGCGCCAGCAGCGGGGCCCTGGGGTACGAGCAGTACTTC. Protein: CASSGALGYEQYF.

This clone was picked up a small number of times. CDR3 region: CASSDSAGAGELFF. The CDR3 DNA is TGTGCCAGCAGTGACTCTGCGGGGGCCGGGGAGCTGTTTTTT. V gene TRBV6-4 combines with J gene TRBJ2-2; 7 bases align to TRBD2. After removal of 0 bases from V and 6 bases from J, the junction contained 1 base not matched to a gene. In germline, CDR1 is MRHNA, CDR2 SNTAGT. The CDR3 is 14 residues long.

The DNA for the CDR3 is TGCGCCAGCAGCGGGCAGGGCAGATACGAGCAGTACTTC. It translates to CASSGQGRYEQYF. V and J are TRBV5-1 and TRBJ2-7; the D gene is possibly TRBD1 (5 bases). CDR1 SGHRS and CDR2 YFSETQ come from the germline V gene. The CDR3 covers 13 residues. With 4 bases removed from V and 4 bases from J, the gap between germline ends came to 12 bases.

The chain joins TRBV27 to TRBJ2-7; a weak D match, TRBD1 (5 bases). Trimming stripped 2 bases from V and 0 bases from J, with 14 bases between. The CDR3 totals 16 residues. Germline V gene sequence: CDR1 MNHEY, CDR2 SMNVEV (reference sequence). The CDR3 spells CASSLRLQGRSYEQYF. The CDR3 coding sequence is TGTGCCAGCAGTTTACGCCTGCAGGGCCGCTCCTACGAGCAGTACTTC.

The chain couples TRBV5-8 to TRBJ1-2; D remains unclear. There are 11 residues in the CDR3. Germline lookup yields CDR1 SGHTS and CDR2 YDEGEE. The V and J ends lost 4 bases and 8 bases respectively, with 9 bases between them. The CDR3 region has the DNA TGTGCCAGCAGCCTCTACCGAGGCTACACCTTC. Protein: CASSLYRGYTF.

The V call is TRBV5-1, the J call TRBJ1-1, with a weak D call TRBD1 (5 bases). This CDR3 has 14 amino acids. Trimming took 0 bases from V and 1 from J, leaving 7 bases between them. The germline V gene has CDR1 SGHRS and CDR2 YFSETQ. The CDR3 DNA follows: TGCGCCAGCAGCTTGGGAGGACAGAACACTGAAGCTTTCTTT. Translating it yields CASSLGGQNTEAFF.

This clone was seen a handful of times. The J gene is TRBJ1-2, the V gene TRBV6-6; 9 positions match TRBD1. Trimming at V came to 2 bases and at J to 6 bases, leaving 7 bases not matched to a gene. The CDR3 loop spans 15 amino acids. Germline-derived CDR1 and CDR2 are MNHNY and SVGAGI (reference sequence). The chain's CDR3 is CASSYPEQGAHGYTF. CDR3 in DNA: TGTGCCAGCAGTTACCCGGAACAGGGGGCGCATGGCTACACCTTC.

This chain uses TRBV5-6 with TRBJ2-7, with 8 bases lining up with TRBD2. Germline V gives CDR1 SGHDT, CDR2 YYEEEE. The CDR3 loop spans 15 amino acids. The J segment lost 1 base and the V segment lost 1 base, leaving 4 bases of the junction unmatched. The DNA of the CDR3 is TGTGCCAGCAGCTTGTTTAGCGGGGTATCCTACGAGCAGTACTTC. This codes for CASSLFSGVSYEQYF.

This clone appeared a single time. This sequence joins TRBV11-2 and TRBJ1-4, with no clear D. The CDR3 totals 16 residues. Trimming removed 1 base at V and 7 bases at J, with 16 bases between. Germline V gene lookup returns CDR1 SGHAT and CDR2 FQNNGV. The CDR3 DNA reads as TGTGCCAGCAGCTTAGGACCCGTTGGGCTACGTGAAAAACTGTTTTTT. Translated: CASSLGPVGLREKLFF.

This clone came up once. This chain connects TRBV5-1 to TRBJ2-5, with D perhaps matching TRBD1 (6 bases). The CDR3 runs to 17 residues. Germline CDR1 and CDR2: SGHRS and YFSETQ. V lost 0 bases to trimming and J lost 0 bases, with 15 bases between them. CDR3 in DNA: TGCGCCAGCAGCTTGGAGGTGACAGGCCGGTACCAAGAGACCCAGTACTTC. Translating it yields CASSLEVTGRYQETQYF.

V usage is TRBV5-4 and J usage is TRBJ2-5, with TRBD2 as a possible D gene (5 bases). The end of the DNA is better explained by TRBJ2-7, so the J call may be wrong. The V gene's germline CDR1 is SGHNT and CDR2 YYREEE (reference sequence). The CDR3 contains 13 residues. Written as DNA, the CDR3 is TGTGCCAGCAGCTTGTACGGGGACTACGAGCAGTACTTC. It specifies CASSLYGDYEQYF.

The chain uses TRBV21-1 and TRBJ1-1. TRBV21-1 is recorded as a pseudogene. CDR3 length: 16 amino acids. CDR3 protein: CASSKGGGVCYTEAFF. The DNA for the CDR3 is TGTGCCAGCAGCAAAGGGGGGGGCGTATGTTACACTGAAGCTTTCTTT.

The chain has TRBV6-1 and TRBJ2-7; 8 bases align to TRBD1. Losses at the gene ends were 1 base for V and 6 bases for J; bases not matched to a gene: 8. The CDR3 contains 15 residues. Germline V CDR1 and CDR2: MNHNS, SASEGT. In DNA form, the CDR3 reads TGTGCCAGCAGTGAAGGTCGGGCAGGGGGCTTCGAGCAGTACTTC. Amino acid sequence: CASSEGRAGGFEQYF.

This sequence joins TRBV7-2 and TRBJ2-1; 7 nucleotides align to TRBD2. Germline V CDR1 and CDR2: SGHTA, FQGNSA. V gave up 5 bases and J gave up 3 bases; unmatched junction bases: 10. The CDR3 covers 16 residues. CDR3 sequence: CASSAARGGFYNEQFF. The CDR3 DNA follows: TGTGCCAGCAGCGCCGCGCGCGGGGGATTCTACAATGAGCAGTTCTTC.

The DNA for the CDR3 is TGTGCCTGGAGTGTACCGGGGGATGCGGCACCCCTCCACTTT. It codes for CAWSVPGDAAPLHF. The chain recombines TRBV30 with TRBJ1-6, with D possibly matching TRBD1 (5 bases). Trimming left V 0 bases short and J 11 bases short, with 14 bases between. The germline CDR1 and CDR2 sequences are GTSNPN and SVGIG (reference sequence). This CDR3 is 14 amino acids long.

This clone showed up just once. V and J are TRBV7-9 and TRBJ1-1; TRBD1 matches at 10 bases. Germline V gives CDR1 SEHNR, CDR2 FQNEAQ (reference sequence). The CDR3 has 12 residues. V dropped 4 bases and J dropped 11; count of bases not matched to a gene: 4. CDR3 amino acids: CASSYDRGRAFF. CDR3 DNA: TGTGCCAGCAGCTACGACAGGGGGCGGGCTTTCTTT.

The rearrangement uses TRBV19 and TRBJ2-6; D may be TRBD2 (6 bases). The CDR3 is made up of 19 amino acids. Germline values: CDR1 LNHDA, CDR2 SQIVND (reference sequence). V lost 4 bases and J lost 1, with 20 bases in between. The CDR3 sequence: CASSRRGGQGASGANVLTF. CDR3 nucleotide sequence: TGTGCCAGTAGTAGGAGGGGCGGGCAAGGGGCTTCTGGGGCCAACGTCCTGACTTTC.

This clone was observed a few times. The chain recombines TRBV28 with TRBJ1-5, with 8 positions matching TRBD1. CDR1 MDHEN and CDR2 SYDVKM come from the germline V gene. Trimming cost V 5 bases and J 2 bases; bases outside gene matches: 2. CDR3 length: 14 amino acids. The CDR3 sequence is CASSATGGNQPQHF. Here the CDR3 DNA reads TGTGCCAGCAGTGCGACAGGGGGCAATCAGCCCCAGCATTTT.

The rearrangement uses TRBV28 and TRBJ2-1, with 8 bases lining up with TRBD2. CDR1 and CDR2 from the germline V gene are MDHEN and SYDVKM. Trimming cost V 7 bases and J 6 bases; bases outside gene matches: 14. The CDR3 length is 16 residues. The CDR3 region has the DNA TGTGCCAGCACCATTTTTATAGGGACTAGGGGCAATGAGCAGTTCTTC. Translated, it gives CASTIFIGTRGNEQFF.

A word on this clone: In the same sample, other DNA sequences code for this CDR3. This rearrangement joins TRBV7-9 to TRBJ2-1, with D perhaps TRBD2 (7 bases). Germline V gene lookup returns CDR1 SEHNR and CDR2 FQNEAQ (reference sequence). The CDR3 is made up of 14 amino acids. V was shortened by 1 base and J by 6 bases, with 10 bases between the two germline ends. CDR3 nucleotide sequence: TGTGCCAGCAGCTTAGTCGCGGGGGCCAATGAGCAGTTCTTC. It codes for CASSLVAGANEQFF.

The V and J genes are TRBV11-2 and TRBJ1-2; tentative D call: TRBD1 (5 bases). The CDR3 totals 16 residues. Between the trimmed V and J ends, which lost 1 base and 3 bases, there was a span of 15 bases. The germline CDR1 and CDR2 sequences are SGHAT and FQNNGV. The CDR3 DNA reads as TGTGCCAGCAGCTTAGTGGGCCAGGGTGGGTACTATGGCTACACCTTC. Amino acid sequence: CASSLVGQGGYYGYTF.

The V gene is TRBV9, the J gene TRBJ2-1; 11 bases fit TRBD2. V shed 3 bases and J 6 bases; nucleotides not matched to a gene: 8. The CDR3 length is 16 residues. Germline V gene sequence: CDR1 SGDLS, CDR2 YYNGEE. CDR3 region: CASSAHSGGAFNEQFF. The CDR3 coding sequence is TGTGCCAGCAGCGCGCATAGCGGGGGGGCCTTCAATGAGCAGTTCTTC. The variable domain in full, completed from reference TRBV9 and TRBJ2-1, reads DSGVTQTPKHLITATGQRVTLRCSPRSGDLSVYWYQQSLDQGLQFLIQYYNGEERAKGNILERFSAQQFPDLHSELNLSSLELGDSALYFCASSAHSGGAFNEQFFGPGTRLTVL.

This clone has a handful of counts. In nucleotides, the CDR3 is TGTGCCAGCAGCTTGGTTGCGGGGATGAACACTGAAGCTTTCTTT. Protein sequence: CASSLVAGMNTEAFF. The V gene is TRBV5-6, the J gene TRBJ1-1; D is uncertain. V dropped 0 bases and J dropped 0 bases, with 9 bases sitting between them. Germline V lookup: CDR1 SGHDT, CDR2 YYEEEE. This CDR3 spans 15 amino acids.

This rearrangement joins TRBV7-9 to TRBJ1-4, with D maybe TRBD1 (6 bases). Deletions cut 5 bases from V and 0 bases from J, with 13 bases between. CDR3 length: 16 amino acids. Germline V gives CDR1 SEHNR, CDR2 FQNEAQ (reference sequence). The CDR3: CASSAGDITTNEKLFF. The CDR3 DNA reads TGTGCCAGCAGCGCCGGGGACATAACAACTAATGAAAAACTGTTTTTT.

This clone was counted a single time. The chain has TRBV4-1 and TRBJ1-4; 10 bases match TRBD1. CDR3 length: 15 residues. Trimming cost V 6 bases and J 6 bases; bases outside gene matches: 7. The V gene's germline CDR1 is MGHRA and CDR2 YSYEKL. CDR3 in DNA: TGCGCCAGCAGATGTCGACAGGGGGCTTATGAAAAACTGTTTTTT. Translating it yields CASRCRQGAYEKLFF.

This sequence joins TRBV19 and TRBJ1-2; the D is unclear. The CDR3 runs 14 residues. Deletions cut 5 bases from V and 8 bases from J, with 18 bases between. In germline, CDR1 is LNHDA, CDR2 SQIVND (reference sequence). The CDR3 region is CASSPRELSVGYTF. The DNA of the CDR3 is TGTGCCAGTAGTCCCCGGGAGTTATCCGTGGGCTACACCTTC.

V is TRBV6-1 and J is TRBJ1-5, with a possible D match to TRBD1 (6 bases). The CDR3 consists of 15 residues. The V and J ends lost 5 bases and 4 bases respectively, with 15 bases between them. In germline, CDR1 is MNHNS, CDR2 SASEGT. As DNA, the CDR3 is TGTGCCAGCAGTATCCAACGACAGGCAAATCAGCCCCAGCATTTT. This encodes CASSIQRQANQPQHF.